The present T cell receptor beta chain was sequenced within a study of a mutant IDH1 vaccine in newly diagnosed glioma. The overall study: Patients' prior therapy spanned radiotherapy, temozolomide, or both; most underwent both.

The repertoire was sequenced with immunoSEQ multiplex PCR; TCRdb's copy has only in-frame clones and lacks some. Altogether about 51,000 clones are present, around 80% being singletons, with the ten largest covering over 1.5%. Time point meaning: baseline, week 1 (first vaccination visit). This sample's treatment: pre-vaccination baseline after standard-of-care therapy. The specimen was PBMCs, collected from a glioma patient treated with radiotherapy, temozolomide or both. The receptor was isolated from a woman aged 40 to 55 with glioma.

CDR3 sequence: CASSLLQGMEAFF. For the CDR3, the DNA is TGTGCCAGCAGCCTCCTTCAGGGAATGGAAGCTTTCTTT. This sequence joins TRBV7-9 and TRBJ1-1, with D perhaps matching TRBD1 (5 bases). CDR3 length equals 13 residues. Trimming stripped 5 bases from V and 8 bases from J, with 15 bases between. The germline CDR1 and CDR2 sequences are SEHNR and FQNEAQ (reference sequence).